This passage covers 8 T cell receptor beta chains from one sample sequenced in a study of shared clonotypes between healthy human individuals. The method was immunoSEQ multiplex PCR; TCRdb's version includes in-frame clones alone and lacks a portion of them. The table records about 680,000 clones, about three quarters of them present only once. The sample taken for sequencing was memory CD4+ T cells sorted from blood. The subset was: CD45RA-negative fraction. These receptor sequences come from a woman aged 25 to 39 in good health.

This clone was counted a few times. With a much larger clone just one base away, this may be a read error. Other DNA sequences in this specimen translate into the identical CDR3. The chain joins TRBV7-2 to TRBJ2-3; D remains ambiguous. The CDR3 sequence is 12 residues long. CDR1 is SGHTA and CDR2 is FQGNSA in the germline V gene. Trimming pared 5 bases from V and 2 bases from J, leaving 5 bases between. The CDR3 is CASSPFTDTQYF. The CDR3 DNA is TGTGCCAGCAGCCCCTTCACAGATACGCAGTATTTT. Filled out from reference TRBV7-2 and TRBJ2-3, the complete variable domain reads GAGVSQSPSNKVTEKGKDVELRCDPISGHTALYWYRQSLGQGLEFLIYFQGNSAPDKSGLPSDRFSAERTGGSVSTLTIQRTQQEDSAVYLCASSPFTDTQYFGPGTRLTVL.

CDR3 in DNA: TGTGCCAGCAGTTTACCGGCAGGAGGTTCCTACGAGCAGTACTTC. It yields the protein CASSLPAGGSYEQYF. The chain links TRBV28 to TRBJ2-7, with D tentatively TRBD2 (5 bases). The germline V and J ends were trimmed by 2 bases and 1 base, with 12 bases remaining between them. Germline V lookup: CDR1 MDHEN, CDR2 SYDVKM. The CDR3 length is 15 residues.

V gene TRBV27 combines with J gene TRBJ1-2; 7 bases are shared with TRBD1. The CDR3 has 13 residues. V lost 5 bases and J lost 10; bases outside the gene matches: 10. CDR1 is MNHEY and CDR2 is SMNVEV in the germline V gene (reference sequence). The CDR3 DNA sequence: TGTGCCAGCAGTCCAGGGACAGAAGGGAACTACACCTTC. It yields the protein CASSPGTEGNYTF.

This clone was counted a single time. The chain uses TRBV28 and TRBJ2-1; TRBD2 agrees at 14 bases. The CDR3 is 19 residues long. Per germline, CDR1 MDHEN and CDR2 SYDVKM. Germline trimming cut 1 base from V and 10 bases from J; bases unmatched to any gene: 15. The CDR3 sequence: CASSLYNSGLAGGFDEQFF. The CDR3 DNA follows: TGTGCCAGCAGTTTATATAATTCAGGACTAGCGGGAGGATTCGACGAGCAGTTCTTC.

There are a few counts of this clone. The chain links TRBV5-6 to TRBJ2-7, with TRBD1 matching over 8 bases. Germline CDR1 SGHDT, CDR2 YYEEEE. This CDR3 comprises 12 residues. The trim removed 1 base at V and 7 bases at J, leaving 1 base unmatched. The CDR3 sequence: CASSLWTGEQYF. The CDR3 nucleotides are TGTGCCAGCAGCTTGTGGACAGGGGAGCAGTACTTC.

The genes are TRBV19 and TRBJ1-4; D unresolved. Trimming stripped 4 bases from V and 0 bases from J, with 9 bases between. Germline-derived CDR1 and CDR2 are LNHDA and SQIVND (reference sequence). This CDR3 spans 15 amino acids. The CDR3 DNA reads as TGTGCCAGTAGTACCTCAATGACAACTAATGAAAAACTGTTTTTT. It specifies CASSTSMTTNEKLFF.

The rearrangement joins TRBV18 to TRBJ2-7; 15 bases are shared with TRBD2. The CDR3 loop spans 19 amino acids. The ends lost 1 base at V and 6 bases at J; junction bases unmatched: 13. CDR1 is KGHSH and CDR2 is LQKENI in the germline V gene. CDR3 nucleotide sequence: TGTGCCAGCTCACCACTGGGACTAGCGGGAGGACCCCGAGGCGGCGAGCAGTACTTC. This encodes CASSPLGLAGGPRGGEQYF.

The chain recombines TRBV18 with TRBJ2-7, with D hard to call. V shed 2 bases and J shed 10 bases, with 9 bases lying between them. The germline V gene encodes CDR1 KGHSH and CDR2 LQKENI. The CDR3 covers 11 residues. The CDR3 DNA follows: TGTGCCAGCTCACCAGACTCTAGACAGTACTTC. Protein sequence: CASSPDSRQYF.